This T cell receptor beta chain was identified during a study of technical replicates of blood from several donors. Sequencing used immunoSEQ multiplex PCR; TCRdb keeps in-frame clones, though not all of them. The sample records about 100,000 clones, 96% being singletons. V lost 4 bases, J lost 2 bases, and 10 bases lay in between. CDR3 length: 13 amino acids. CDR1 is SGHNT and CDR2 is YYREEE in the germline V gene (reference sequence). The sequencing input was T cells isolated from PBMCs. The TCR originated in a human donor in good health. The V and J genes are TRBV5-4 and TRBJ2-7; D is undetermined. The CDR3 reads CASSPDTTYEQYF. The CDR3 nucleotides are TGTGCCAGCAGCCCTGACACAACCTACGAGCAGTACTTC. The entire variable domain, with the rest obtained from reference TRBV5-4 and TRBJ2-7, is as follows: ETGVTQSPTHLIKTRGQQVTLRCSSQSGHNTVSWYQQALGQGPQFIFQYYREEENGRGNFPPRFSGLQFPNYSSELNVNALELDDSALYLCASSPDTTYEQYFGPGTRLTVT.